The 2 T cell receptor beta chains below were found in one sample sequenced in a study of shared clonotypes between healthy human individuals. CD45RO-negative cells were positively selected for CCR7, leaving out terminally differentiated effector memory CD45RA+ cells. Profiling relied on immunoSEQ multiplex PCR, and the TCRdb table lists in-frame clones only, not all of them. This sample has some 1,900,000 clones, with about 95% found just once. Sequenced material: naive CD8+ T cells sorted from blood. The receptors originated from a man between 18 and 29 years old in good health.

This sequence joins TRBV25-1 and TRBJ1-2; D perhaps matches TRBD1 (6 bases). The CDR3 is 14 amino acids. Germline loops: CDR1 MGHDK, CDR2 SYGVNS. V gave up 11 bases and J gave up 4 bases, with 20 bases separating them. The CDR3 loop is CASGWGAQGYGYTF. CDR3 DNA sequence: TGTGCCTCGGGGTGGGGGGCGCAGGGCTATGGCTACACCTTC.

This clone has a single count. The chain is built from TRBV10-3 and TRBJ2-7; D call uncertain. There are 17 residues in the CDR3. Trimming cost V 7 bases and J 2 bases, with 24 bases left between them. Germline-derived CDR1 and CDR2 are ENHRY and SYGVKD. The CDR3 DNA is TGTGCCATCAACGGCCGTGCGGTGGTTCAAAATACCTACGAGCAGTACTTC. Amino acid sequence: CAINGRAVVQNTYEQYF.